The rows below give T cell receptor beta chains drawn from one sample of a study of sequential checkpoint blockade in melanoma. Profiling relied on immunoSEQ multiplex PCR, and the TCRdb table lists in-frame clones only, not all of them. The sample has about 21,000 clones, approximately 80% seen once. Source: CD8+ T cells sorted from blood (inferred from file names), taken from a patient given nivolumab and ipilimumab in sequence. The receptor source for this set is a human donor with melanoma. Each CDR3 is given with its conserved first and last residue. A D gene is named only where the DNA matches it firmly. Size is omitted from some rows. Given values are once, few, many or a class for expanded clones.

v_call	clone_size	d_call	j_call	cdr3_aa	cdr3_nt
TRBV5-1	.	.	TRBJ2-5	CASSLVRVGETQYF	TGCGCCAGCAGCTTGGTGAGGGTCGGGGAGACCCAGTACTTC
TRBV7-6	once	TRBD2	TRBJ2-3	CASSSGLAGGLSDTQYF	TGTGCCAGCTCCTCGGGACTAGCGGGGGGGCTGTCAGATACGCAGTATTTT
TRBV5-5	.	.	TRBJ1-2	CASSLQGARSGYTF	TGTGCCAGCAGCTTGCAGGGCGCCCGAAGCGGCTACACCTTC
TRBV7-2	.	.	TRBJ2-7	CASSWGGRGATYEQYF	TGTGCCAGCAGCTGGGGGGGGCGCGGGGCGACCTACGAGCAGTACTTC
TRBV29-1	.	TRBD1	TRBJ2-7	CSVKWTGPYEQYF	TGCAGCGTGAAATGGACAGGGCCCTACGAGCAGTACTTC
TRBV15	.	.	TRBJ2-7	CATSGPWGYEQYF	TGTGCCACCAGCGGGCCCTGGGGCTACGAGCAGTACTTC
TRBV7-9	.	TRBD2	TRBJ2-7	CASSSREGAPYEQYF	TGTGCCAGCAGCTCGCGGGAGGGGGCGCCCTACGAGCAGTACTTC
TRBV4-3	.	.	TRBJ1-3	CASSQEVIGTSGNTIYF	TGCGCCAGCAGCCAAGAGGTTATAGGGACTTCGGGAAACACCATATATTTT
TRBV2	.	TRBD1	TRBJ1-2	CAREGTGPYGYTF	TGTGCCAGGGAGGGGACAGGCCCTTATGGCTACACCTTC
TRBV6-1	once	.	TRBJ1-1	CASRGVNTEAFF	TGTGCCAGCAGGGGAGTGAACACTGAAGCTTTCTTT
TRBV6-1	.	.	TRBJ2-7	CASSGGDRPSYEQYF	TGTGCCAGCAGTGGCGGGGACAGACCCTCCTACGAGCAGTACTTC
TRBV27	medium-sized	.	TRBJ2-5	CASSSGETQYF	TGTGCCAGCAGTTCCGGAGAGACCCAGTACTTC
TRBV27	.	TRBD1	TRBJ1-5	CASSFTGASNQPQHF	TGTGCCAGCAGCTTTACAGGGGCTAGCAATCAGCCCCAGCATTTT
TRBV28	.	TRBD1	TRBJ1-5	CASSFGTGVQPQHF	TGTGCCAGCAGTTTTGGGACAGGGGTTCAGCCCCAGCATTTT
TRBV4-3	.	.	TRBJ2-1	CASSQAVSTGPYNEQFF	TGCGCCAGCAGCCAAGCTGTTTCTACAGGGCCCTACAATGAGCAGTTCTTC
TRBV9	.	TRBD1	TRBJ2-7	CASSVGTGTYEQYF	TGTGCCAGCAGCGTAGGGACAGGGACCTACGAGCAGTACTTC
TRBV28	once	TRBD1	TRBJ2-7	CASSFLGQGYEQYF	TGTGCCAGCAGTTTCCTAGGACAGGGGTACGAGCAGTACTTC
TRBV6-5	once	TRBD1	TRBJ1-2	CASSYAEGAGDGYTF	TGTGCCAGCAGTTATGCGGAGGGGGCAGGAGATGGCTACACCTTC
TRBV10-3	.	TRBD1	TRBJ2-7	CAIQGQGPYEQYF	TGTGCCATCCAGGGACAGGGCCCCTACGAGCAGTACTTC
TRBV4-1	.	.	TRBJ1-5	CASSAPQGLRGPQHF	TGCGCCAGCAGCGCCCCCCAAGGGCTTAGGGGGCCCCAGCATTTT
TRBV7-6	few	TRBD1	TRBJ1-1	CASSGGQVTEAFF	TGTGCCAGCAGCGGGGGACAGGTCACTGAAGCTTTCTTT
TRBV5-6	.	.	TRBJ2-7	CASGWGDSSYEQYF	TGTGCGAGTGGGTGGGGGGACAGCTCCTACGAGCAGTACTTC
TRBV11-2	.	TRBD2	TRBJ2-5	CASSLVPSGDQETQYF	TGTGCCAGCAGCTTAGTCCCTAGCGGGGACCAAGAGACCCAGTACTTC
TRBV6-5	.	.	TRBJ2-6	CASSYTGSGANVLTF	TGTGCCAGCAGTTACACAGGCTCTGGGGCCAACGTCCTGACTTTC
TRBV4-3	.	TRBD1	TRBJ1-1	CASSQLLGGHTEAFF	TGCGCCAGCAGCCAACTCCTAGGGGGCCACACTGAAGCTTTCTTT
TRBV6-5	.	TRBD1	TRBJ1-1	CASSYGTVNTEAFF	TGTGCCAGCAGTTACGGGACAGTGAACACTGAAGCTTTCTTT
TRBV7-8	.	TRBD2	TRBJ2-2	CASSPRGVYTGELFF	TGTGCCAGCAGCCCACGGGGGGTCTACACCGGGGAGCTGTTTTTT
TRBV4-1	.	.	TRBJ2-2	CASSQVSRGTGELFF	TGCGCCAGCAGCCAAGTATCTAGGGGCACCGGGGAGCTGTTTTTT
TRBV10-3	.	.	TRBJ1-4	CAISESGDFGEKLFF	TGTGCCATCAGTGAGTCAGGGGACTTTGGCGAAAAACTGTTTTTT
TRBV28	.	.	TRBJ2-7	CASSFPLGYRTYEQYF	TGTGCCAGCAGTTTCCCCTTAGGCTACAGAACCTACGAGCAGTACTTC
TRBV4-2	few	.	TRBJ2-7	CASSQGRLETYEQYF	TGTGCCAGCAGCCAAGGTCGCCTAGAAACCTACGAGCAGTACTTC
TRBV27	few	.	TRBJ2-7	CASSRGAEQYF	TGTGCCAGCAGTCGGGGGGCCGAGCAGTACTTC
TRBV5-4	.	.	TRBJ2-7	CASSYGRETYEQYF	TGTGCCAGCAGTTACGGCCGGGAGACCTACGAGCAGTACTTC
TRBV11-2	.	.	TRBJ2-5	CASSLGTDLYQETQYF	TGTGCCAGCAGCTTAGGGACAGATTTGTACCAAGAGACCCAGTACTTC
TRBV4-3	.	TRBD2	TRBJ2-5	CASSPWDGGGETQYF	TGCGCCAGCAGCCCCTGGGATGGCGGGGGGGAGACCCAGTACTTC
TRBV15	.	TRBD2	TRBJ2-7	CATTRLAGDWSEQYF	TGTGCCACCACCAGATTAGCGGGAGACTGGTCCGAGCAGTACTTC
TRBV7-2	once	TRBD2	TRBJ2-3	CASSLFGALAGAADTQYF	TGTGCCAGCAGCTTATTCGGGGCACTAGCGGGGGCGGCAGATACGCAGTATTTT
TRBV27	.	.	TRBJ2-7	CASSLSRDAYEQYF	TGTGCCAGCAGTTTATCGAGGGATGCGTACGAGCAGTACTTC
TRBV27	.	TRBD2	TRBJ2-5	CASSPLTSGIGKGQETQYF	TGTGCCAGCAGTCCCCTGACTAGCGGGATCGGCAAGGGCCAAGAGACCCAGTACTTC
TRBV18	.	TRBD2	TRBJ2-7	CASSPPRLAERSAYEQYF	TGTGCCAGCTCACCACCGAGACTAGCGGAACGTTCGGCCTACGAGCAGTACTTC